This T cell receptor beta chain was sequenced in a study of PD-1 blockade in classical Hodgkin lymphoma. Study-level points and caveats: Differences between repertoires have undefined causes, possibly disease activity or prior therapy. TCR diversity in CD4+, not CD8+, cells rose significantly by C4D1. Baseline diversity resembling that of newly diagnosed patients was seen in complete responders. Newly diagnosed patients were said to have less baseline TCR diversity than healthy donors did.

Sequencing used immunoSEQ multiplex PCR; TCRdb keeps in-frame clones, though not all of them. This repertoire shows about 44,000 clones, roughly two thirds found once; its top ten account for 3% to 3.5%. Losses at the gene ends were 2 bases for V and 6 bases for J; bases not matched to a gene: 10. Per germline, CDR1 LGHNA and CDR2 YSLEER. The CDR3 covers 16 residues. This clone was seen once. No antigen is known for it. Specified time point: cycle 4 day 1 (C4D1), after 5 to 7 weeks of nivolumab. All patients relapsed after autologous stem cell transplantation, and brentuximab vedotin exposure varied. The receptor was isolated from a human donor with classical Hodgkin lymphoma. The specimen was peripheral blood mononuclear cells (PBMCs), collected before the fourth cycle of nivolumab. V is TRBV4-3 and J is TRBJ1-5, with TRBD1 identical over 7 bases. In DNA, the CDR3 is TGCGCCAGCAGCCAATCATTGGACAGGTCTAGTCAGCCCCAGCATTTT. This gives the protein CASSQSLDRSSQPQHF.